This TCR beta chain originates from a study of cytomegalovirus exposure and HLA in healthy donors (dated by TCRdb to 2016 to 2017). About the investigation overall: An earlier analysis of 550 to 700 of the donors reported 250 to 300 Gb of sequence data and 117 million unique TCR beta sequences from about 200 million T cells. An early release that covered about 600 HLA-typed donors contained about 300 gigabases of sequencing data and 80 million or so unique TCR sequences. Of the 300 to 500 genotyped donors, 65% to 90% were placed in the genetic ancestry cluster associated with self-reported Caucasian donors. The study aimed to test whether signatures of past pathogen exposure could be identified by cataloging public T cell receptors. The T cell repertoires of under 700 subjects were profiled by immunosequencing and related to cytomegalovirus serostatus. Besides the first cohort of 666 subjects, a separate validation cohort made up of 120 different subjects was used. The study combined high-throughput TCR immunosequencing, statistical association of individual TCRs with disease status, and machine learning to predict cytomegalovirus infection status. To study patterns of TCR occurrence, a later analysis re-analyzed previously published TCR beta repertoires from more than 550 donors and added high-resolution HLA genotyping. Rather than using new phenotypic data, the later analysis identified candidate immune exposures from TCR beta sequences and from how often those sequences occurred across donors. To decide whether each TCR beta V gene segment behaved as functional or pseudogenic, an earlier analysis of some 600 of the donors relied on high-throughput TCR beta sequencing. Donor age, sex, ethnicity and CMV serostatus were collected together with the repertoire data. A later genetic analysis used genome-wide SNP genotypes for about three fifths of the 666 donors, treating that subset as a discovery cohort. Every repertoire in the discovery cohort had been generated on one and the same sequencing platform. HLA typing covered class I and class II loci at four-digit resolution. Typing coverage differed by locus: A, B, C, DRB1 and DQB1 were typed in roughly 620-630 donors, DQA1 in about 550, DPA1 in 600 to 610, and DPB1 in 400 to 490. About five DR-DQ haplotypes were handled as single units for association and clustering because linkage in the cohort was strong. On average, around 240,000 unique TCR beta nucleotide sequences were sequenced per donor among some 420 genotyped donors of the cohort, with roughly 18% of those sequences being non-productive.

A remark on this clone: Its antigen remains unidentified. Relative to the germline gene, one junction end is altered; a read error may explain this.

Libraries were constructed by the immunoSEQ multiplex PCR assay. For the multiplex PCR, a mixture combining 60 forward primers for TCR Vbeta segments and 13 reverse primers for TCR Jbeta segments was used. The CDR3 region of rearranged TCR beta genes was amplified from genomic DNA with a multiplex PCR assay. Amplified TCR beta libraries were sequenced as 87-base-pair reads on the Illumina HiSeq System. On the authors' methods: Across the roughly 670 repertoires, a later analysis counted about 81 million unique TCR beta chains, roughly 11 million of which were shared by at least two donors. Raw reads were error-corrected and collapsed into unique sequences with a nearest-neighbor algorithm that merged closely related sequences to remove PCR and sequencing errors. To assign V, D and J gene segments, CDR3 sequences were aligned to IMGT reference sequences. For a sequence to be retained, a match of at least six nucleotides to both a V gene segment and a J gene segment was required. Rearrangements were called productive when the CDR3 lacked stop codons and stayed in frame with V and J; all others were non-productive. Following IMGT convention, CDR3 was defined as the stretch from the second conserved V-encoded cysteine to the conserved J-encoded phenylalanine. The earlier analysis of about 590 of the donors excluded sequences that lacked an unambiguous match to a single V gene segment. An earlier analysis of almost 600 of the donors classified V segments as functional when productive rearrangements were above 56.7% and as segregating when the standard deviation between donors was above 5%. A statistical classification framework was built for diagnosing cytomegalovirus status from the catalog of TCR beta chain sequences. In a later analysis, TCR nucleotide sequences were compared against IMGT/GENE-DB human TR gene sequences so that V and J genes could be assigned. The TCRdist pipeline was used in a later analysis to assign CDR3 sequences and most-parsimonious VDJ recombination scenarios. A later analysis defined each TCR beta chain by its CDR3 amino acid sequence plus V-gene family, and excluded reads lacking a unique V-gene family. In a later analysis, some 600 highly shared, low-generation-probability nucleotide sequences were removed to address suspected cross-contamination and a sequencing artifact. In a later analysis, a clonal expansion index for each public chain was calculated from normalized within-repertoire ranks of inferred template counts. A later analysis computed generation probabilities with a VDJ recombination model fitted to out-of-frame rearrangements, and checked the results against IGoR. A later analysis scored TCR-TCR, TCR-HLA and TCR-CMV co-occurrence with hypergeometric tests, applying a repertoire-size bias correction to TCR pairs. False discovery rates were estimated in a later analysis by permuting HLA or CMV assignments 20 times. In a later analysis, co-occurring TCRs were grouped using DBSCAN, and TCRdist sequence similarity was added for clustering within HLA-allele-positive subsets. Co-occurrence clustering excluded repertoires with fewer than 30,000 or more than 120,000 public chains, plus five with anomalous nucleotide sharing. The table comes from immuneACCESS by way of TCRdb, which keeps in-frame sequences with V and J called. Part of the clones is missing from these tables; in studies checked, under half for an unresolved V gene and the rest for unknown reasons. From that table come the V and J calls and clone size; the DNA was used to work out D and trimming. This sample has about 240,000 clones in its table, and around 76% of those were observed once. The top ten clones comprise approximately 5.3% of the sample.

In total, 666 healthy bone marrow donors made up the cohort. At the time of sampling, all cohort members were nominally healthy, though unrecorded immune exposures were likely present. The donor tested CMV seropositive and was one of the 289 seropositive cohort members. A peripheral blood sample was provided by each donor, and peripheral blood mononuclear cells were used for TCR beta sequencing. Genomic DNA extraction from the blood cell samples was performed with the Qiagen DNeasy Blood Extraction Kit. On the study overall, not on this receptor specifically: Three of the identified cytomegalovirus-associated TCR beta chains were confirmed in vitro to be specific for cytomegalovirus antigens. A group of highly shared sequence variants was considered likely to be a technical artifact of the sequencing pipeline. Because counts were too low, roughly 18 rarely observed V segments, including chromosome 9 orphons, were left out of the earlier analysis of 500 to 650 of the donors. In the study, approximately 160 TCR beta chains were listed as associated with cytomegalovirus. V-gene and J-gene trimming of TCR beta chains was associated with a missense DCLRE1C variant in a later genetic analysis, and the association was replicated in an independent cohort. Specific HLA alleles were associated with around 18,000 TCR beta sequences at a false discovery rate of 0.05 in a later analysis. Immune exposure information for the cohort was limited to CMV serostatus. In a later analysis, HLA-associated TCR beta chains were found to be more clonally expanded and to have lower generation probabilities than equally common non-associated chains. Across donors, most TCR sequences were observed very rarely, whereas some public TCRs were present in many individuals. The authors suggested that the approach could potentially be generalized to other disease states and immunological phenotypes. The classifier was reported to diagnose cytomegalovirus status with high specificity and sensitivity in both the original cohort and the validation cohort. Linkage disequilibrium might explain the correlated functional status among segregating V segments, but an unknown experimental factor could not be ruled out. Several of the top co-occurrence clusters appeared to be linked to parvovirus B19, influenza, CMV and Epstein-Barr virus, according to a later analysis. In this cohort, only TCR beta chains were sequenced, and detectable features were limited by the absence of alpha or paired-chain data. According to a later analysis, TCR association rates differed among HLA loci, with DRB1 alleles showing the most associated TCRs and HLA-C alleles showing the fewest. When HLA alleles, especially DR and DQ, strongly co-occurred, attributing TCR associations to individual alleles was difficult. Most CMV-associated TCR beta chains appeared to be HLA-restricted in a later analysis, and the HLA associations seemed to be driven largely by CMV exposure. Sequencing depth was assumed to be roughly uniform across donors in the presence/absence analyses, though that assumption may not hold. In a later genetic analysis, fewer N-insertions in productive TCRs were reported among donors in an Asian-associated ancestry cluster than the roughly 700-donor mean. A further reported finding was that TCR beta sequences accurately predicted the HLA-A and HLA-B alleles for most subjects in the first cohort. Because HLA typing was unavailable for some donors at each locus, only the typed subset was used in association tests. In an earlier analysis of some 500 of the donors, most TCR beta V segments appeared in productive rearrangements about 87% or about 30% of the time, broadly matching IMGT annotations.

The sample consisted of PBMCs. The TCR comes from a woman in her thirties or forties in good health and CMV-seropositive.

The DNA reads TGTTCCAGCAGCTTAATACTAGCGGGAGCCGATACGCAGTATTTT. Translated, this gives CSSSLILAGADTQYF. Rearrangement joined TRBV7-9 to TRBJ2-3, and TRBD2 matches 11 of the central bases. The germline V gene (reference sequence) sets CDR1 to SEHNR and CDR2 to FQNEAQ. The CDR3 runs 15 amino acids, cysteine and phenylalanine included. Only the CDR3 DNA is retained, 45 bases long and in frame from the first base.